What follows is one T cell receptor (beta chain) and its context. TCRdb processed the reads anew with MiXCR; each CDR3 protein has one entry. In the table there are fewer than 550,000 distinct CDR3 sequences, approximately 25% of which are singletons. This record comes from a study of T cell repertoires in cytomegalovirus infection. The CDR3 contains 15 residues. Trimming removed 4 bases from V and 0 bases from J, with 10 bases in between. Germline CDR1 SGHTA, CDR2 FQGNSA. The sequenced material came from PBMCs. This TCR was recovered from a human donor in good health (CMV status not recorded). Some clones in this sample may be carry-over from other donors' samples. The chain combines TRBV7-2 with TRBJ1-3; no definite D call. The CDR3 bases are TGTGCCAGCAGCTACGTATCCCTCTCTGGAAACACCATATATTTT. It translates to CASSYVSLSGNTIYF.